The TCR beta chain described here comes from a study of cytomegalovirus exposure and HLA in healthy donors. The PCR was carried out with 60 Vbeta primers and 13 Jbeta primers. Here immunoSEQ multiplex PCR was the method, and the copy in TCRdb shows in-frame clones only, minus some. The sample table includes 100,000 to 150,000 clones. Comment on this clone: Its target is unknown.

Study-wide points: TCR beta V- and J-gene trimming was later associated with a missense DCLRE1C variant.

Per the germline V gene, CDR1 is SGHTA and CDR2 is FQGNSA. Trimming removed 5 bases from V and 2 bases from J; junction bases left unmatched: 8. The CDR3 loop spans 16 amino acids. The chain combines TRBV7-2 with TRBJ2-7, with 11 positions matching TRBD2. The sample taken for sequencing was PBMCs. The TCR originated in a man younger than 35 in good health and CMV-seronegative. CDR3: CASSGRLAGRTYEQYF. In nucleotides, the CDR3 is TGTGCCAGCAGCGGAAGACTAGCGGGGAGGACCTACGAGCAGTACTTC.